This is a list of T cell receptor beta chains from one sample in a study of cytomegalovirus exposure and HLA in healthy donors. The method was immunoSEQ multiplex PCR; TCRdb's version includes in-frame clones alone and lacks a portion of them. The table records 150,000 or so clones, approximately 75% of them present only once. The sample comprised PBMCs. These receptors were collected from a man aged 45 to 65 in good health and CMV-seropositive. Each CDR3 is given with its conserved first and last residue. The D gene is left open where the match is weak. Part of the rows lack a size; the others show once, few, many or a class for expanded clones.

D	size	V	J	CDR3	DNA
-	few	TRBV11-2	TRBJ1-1	CASSPQAYTEAFF	TGTGCCAGCAGCCCCCAAGCGTACACTGAAGCTTTCTTT
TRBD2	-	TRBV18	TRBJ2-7	CASSPRLALTYEQYF	TGTGCCAGCTCACCGCGACTAGCTTTAACCTACGAGCAGTACTTC
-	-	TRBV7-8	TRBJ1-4	CASSFGQGSNEKLFF	TGTGCCAGCAGCTTCGGGCAGGGGAGTAATGAAAAACTGTTTTTT
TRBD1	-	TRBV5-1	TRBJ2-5	CASSLSPGGGETQYF	TGCGCCAGCAGCTTGTCTCCAGGGGGCGGTGAGACCCAGTACTTC
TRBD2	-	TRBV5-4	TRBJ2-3	CASSLAGGGTDTQYF	TGTGCCAGCAGCTTAGCGGGGGGTGGCACAGATACGCAGTATTTT
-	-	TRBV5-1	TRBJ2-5	CASSLDAGPQETQYF	TGCGCCAGCAGCTTGGACGCGGGGCCTCAAGAGACCCAGTACTTC
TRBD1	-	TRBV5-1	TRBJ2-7	CASSFGTGGYEQYF	TGCGCCAGCAGCTTCGGGACAGGGGGGTACGAGCAGTACTTC
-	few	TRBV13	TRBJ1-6	CASSLQINNSPLHF	TGTGCCAGCAGCCTACAGATCAATAATTCACCCCTCCACTTT
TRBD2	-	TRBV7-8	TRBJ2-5	CASSSTAGGRKTQYF	TGTGCCAGCAGCTCGACAGCGGGGGGGCGAAAGACCCAGTACTTC
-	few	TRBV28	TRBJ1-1	CASPRGTEAFF	TGTGCCAGCCCCAGGGGTACTGAAGCTTTCTTT
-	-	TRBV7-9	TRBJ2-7	CASSPRYEQYF	TGTGCCAGCAGCCCGCGCTACGAGCAGTACTTC
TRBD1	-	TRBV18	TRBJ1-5	CASSPRTGVLNQPQHF	TGTGCCAGCTCACCACGGACAGGGGTGTTAAATCAGCCCCAGCATTTT
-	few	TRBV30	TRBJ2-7	CAWSVSAYEQYF	TGTGCCTGGAGTGTATCGGCCTACGAGCAGTACTTC
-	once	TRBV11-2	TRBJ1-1	CASSLMRNTEAFF	TGTGCCAGCAGCTTAATGAGGAACACTGAAGCTTTCTTT
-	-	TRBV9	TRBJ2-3	CASSVAGLRNTDTQYF	TGTGCCAGCAGCGTAGCAGGGTTGAGAAACACAGATACGCAGTATTTT
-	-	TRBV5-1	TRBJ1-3	CASSPGGRVSGNTIYF	TGCGCCAGCAGCCCTGGAGGCAGAGTCTCTGGAAACACCATATATTTT
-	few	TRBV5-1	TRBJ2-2	CASSLVGGNTGELFF	TGCGCCAGCAGCTTGGTCGGGGGGAACACCGGGGAGCTGTTTTTT
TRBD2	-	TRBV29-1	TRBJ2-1	CSVVRGGQVGEQFF	TGCAGCGTTGTACGCGGGGGGCAGGTAGGGGAGCAGTTCTTC
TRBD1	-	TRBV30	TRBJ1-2	CAWRFSDRDFYGYTF	TGTGCCTGGAGATTTTCGGACAGGGATTTTTATGGCTACACCTTC
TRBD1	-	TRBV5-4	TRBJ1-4	CASSWDRANEKLFF	TGTGCCAGCAGCTGGGACAGGGCGAATGAAAAACTGTTTTTT
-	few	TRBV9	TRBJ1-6	CASSVETNMGNSPLHF	TGTGCCAGCAGCGTAGAGACTAATATGGGGAATTCACCCCTCCACTTT
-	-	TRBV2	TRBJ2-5	CGAAGWETQYF	TGTGGGGCAGCAGGGTGGGAGACCCAGTACTTC
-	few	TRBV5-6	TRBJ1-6	CASSRRTYGFSPLHF	TGTGCCAGCAGCCGCCGGACATATGGGTTCTCACCCCTCCACTTT
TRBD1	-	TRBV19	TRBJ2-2	CASRHRDRVSAGELFF	TGTGCCAGTAGACACCGGGACAGGGTTTCGGCCGGGGAGCTGTTTTTT
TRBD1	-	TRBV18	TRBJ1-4	CAGSPYPGQRNEKLFF	TGTGCCGGCTCACCCTACCCGGGACAGAGAAATGAAAAACTGTTTTTT
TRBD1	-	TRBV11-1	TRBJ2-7	CASSFGTDSYEQYF	TGTGCCAGCAGCTTTGGGACAGACTCCTACGAGCAGTACTTC
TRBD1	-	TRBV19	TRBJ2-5	CASSTGQGRQETQYF	TGTGCCAGTAGTACGGGACAGGGTCGACAAGAGACCCAGTACTTC
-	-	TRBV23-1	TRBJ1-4	CATKGGLNEKLFF	TGCGCCACAAAGGGGGGACTAAATGAAAAACTGTTTTTT
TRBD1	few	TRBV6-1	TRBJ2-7	CASSRDSYYEQYF	TGTGCCAGCAGCCGGGACAGCTACTACGAGCAGTACTTC
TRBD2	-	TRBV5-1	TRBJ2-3	CASSLALAGLTDTQYF	TGCGCCAGCAGCTTGGCGCTAGCGGGGCTCACAGATACGCAGTATTTT
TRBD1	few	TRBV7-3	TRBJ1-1	CASSPRPGGNTEAFF	TGTGCCAGCAGCCCTAGGCCAGGGGGGAACACTGAAGCTTTCTTT